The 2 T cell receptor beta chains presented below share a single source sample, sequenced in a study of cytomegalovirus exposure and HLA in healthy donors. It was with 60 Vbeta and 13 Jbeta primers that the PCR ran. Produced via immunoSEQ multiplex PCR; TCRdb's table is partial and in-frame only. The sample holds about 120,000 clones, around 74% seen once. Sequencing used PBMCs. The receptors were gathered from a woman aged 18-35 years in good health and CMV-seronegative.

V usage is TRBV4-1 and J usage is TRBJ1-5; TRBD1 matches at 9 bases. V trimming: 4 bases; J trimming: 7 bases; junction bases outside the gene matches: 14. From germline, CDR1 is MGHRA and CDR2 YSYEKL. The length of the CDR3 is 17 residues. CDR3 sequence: CASSPREADRGRQPQHF. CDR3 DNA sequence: TGCGCCAGCAGCCCCCGGGAGGCCGACAGGGGGAGGCAGCCCCAGCATTTT.

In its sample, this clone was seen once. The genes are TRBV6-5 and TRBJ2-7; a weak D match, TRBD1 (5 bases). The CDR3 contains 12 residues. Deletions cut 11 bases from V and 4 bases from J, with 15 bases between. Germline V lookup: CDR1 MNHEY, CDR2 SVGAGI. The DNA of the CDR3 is TGTGCCTCCAGGCAGGGAAGATACGAGCAGTACTTC. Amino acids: CASRQGRYEQYF.